Listed below are T cell receptor beta chains from one sample, sequenced in a study of post-analysis software for immune sequencing data. TCRdb re-called the PCR reads with MiXCR, one entry per CDR3 protein. The profile shows hundreds of thousands of distinct CDR3 sequences, roughly 30% of them singletons. Sequencing input: blood. These receptors all stem from a girl between 5 and 17 years old with multiple sclerosis. The CDR3 runs from the conserved cysteine through the conserved F or W. The D gene is left open where the match is weak. Clone size, where shown, is once, few, many, or a class for clones that have expanded.

CDR3,DNA,V,J,size,D
CASSGGGDGTNQPQHF,TGTGCCAGCAGCGGAGGGGGAGACGGTACGAATCAGCCCCAGCATTTT,TRBV7-9,TRBJ1-5,-,-
CASSLSGGHGNEQFF,TGCGCCAGCAGCCTCAGCGGAGGACACGGGAATGAGCAGTTCTTC,TRBV4-3,TRBJ2-1,few,-
CASSYGTSTYGYTF,TGTGCCAGCAGTTACGGGACATCCACCTATGGCTACACCTTC,TRBV6-6,TRBJ1-2,few,-
CASSLNLATDTQYF,TGTGCCAGCAGCTTAAACCTAGCCACAGATACGCAGTATTTT,TRBV7-2,TRBJ2-3,few,-
CSASPRGPYNEQFF,TGCAGTGCTAGCCCCCGGGGACCCTACAATGAGCAGTTCTTC,TRBV20-1,TRBJ2-1,-,-
CSVRPGGDVGYTF,TGCAGTGTCAGGCCAGGGGGCGACGTTGGCTACACCTTC,TRBV20-1,TRBJ1-2,-,TRBD1
CSAPKGRRGYGYTF,TGCAGTGCTCCGAAGGGCAGGCGGGGCTATGGCTACACCTTC,TRBV20-1,TRBJ1-2,-,-
CASNGQVNQPQHF,TGTGCCAGCAACGGACAGGTCAATCAGCCCCAGCATTTT,TRBV7-9,TRBJ1-5,few,TRBD1
CASSLAAGGRSQPQHF,TGTGCCAGCAGCTTGGCCGCAGGGGGCCGAAGTCAGCCCCAGCATTTT,TRBV5-6,TRBJ1-5,-,TRBD1
CASSTPGQDSPLHF,TGTGCCAGCAGCACACCGGGACAGGACTCACCCCTCCACTTT,TRBV28,TRBJ1-6,few,TRBD1
CASSSQGRREETQYF,TGTGCCAGCAGTTCCCAGGGGAGAAGGGAAGAGACCCAGTACTTC,TRBV27,TRBJ2-5,-,-
CASSLFNRYYEQYF,TGTGCCAGCAGTTTATTCAACAGGTACTACGAGCAGTACTTC,TRBV28,TRBJ2-7,-,-
CASSPGTGVSQETQYF,TGTGCCAGCAGCCCGGGAACAGGGGTATCCCAAGAGACCCAGTACTTC,TRBV13,TRBJ2-5,-,TRBD1
CSARDWLAGGPETQYF,TGCAGTGCTAGAGATTGGCTAGCGGGAGGTCCAGAGACCCAGTACTTC,TRBV20-1,TRBJ2-5,many,TRBD2
CASSLGQGEGQYF,TGTGCCAGCAGCTTAGGACAGGGTGAGGGGCAGTACTTC,TRBV5-6,TRBJ2-5,-,TRBD1
CASSPQGAYEQYF,TGTGCCAGCAGCCCGCAGGGGGCCTACGAGCAGTACTTC,TRBV18,TRBJ2-7,many,TRBD1
CSARGRTSGRVTYEQYF,TGCAGTGCTAGAGGGCGGACTAGCGGGAGGGTAACCTACGAGCAGTACTTC,TRBV20-1,TRBJ2-7,-,TRBD2
CAASRGPLTANEQFF,TGTGCCGCCAGCAGAGGACCCCTTACAGCGAATGAGCAGTTCTTC,TRBV15,TRBJ2-1,-,-
CASSVVSTSSYNEQFF,TGTGCCAGCAGCGTAGTGTCCACGAGCTCCTACAATGAGCAGTTCTTC,TRBV9,TRBJ2-1,few,-
CASSLRRGNTEAFF,TGTGCCAGCAGTTTACGGAGGGGGAACACTGAAGCTTTCTTT,TRBV27,TRBJ1-1,-,-
CSASDGTGREKLFF,TGCAGTGCTAGTGACGGGACAGGGAGGGAAAAACTGTTTTTT,TRBV20-1,TRBJ1-4,-,TRBD1
CASSFGSQPNEQFF,TGTGCCAGCAGTTTCGGTTCACAGCCGAATGAGCAGTTCTTC,TRBV12-3/TRBV12-4,TRBJ2-1,-,-
CASSSRLGQGRETQFF,TGTGCCAGCAGCTCCAGACTAGGACAGGGAAGAGAGACCCAGTTCTTC,TRBV7-2,TRBJ2-1,-,TRBD1
CASSDRSPGVNEQFF,TGTGCCAGCAGCGATCGGAGCCCGGGGGTCAATGAGCAGTTCTTC,TRBV27,TRBJ2-1,-,-
CASSQSVNQPQHF,TGTGCCAGCAGCCAGTCTGTTAATCAGCCCCAGCATTTT,TRBV3-1,TRBJ1-5,few,-
CSARGLRDSYEQYF,TGCAGTGCTAGAGGACTCAGAGACAGCTACGAGCAGTACTTC,TRBV20-1,TRBJ2-7,-,-
CASSLGRGPYNEQFF,TGTGCCAGCAGCTTAGGCCGGGGGCCATACAATGAGCAGTTCTTC,TRBV7-2,TRBJ2-1,many,-
CASSPRLAGAPPYF,TGTGCCAGCAGCCCCAGACTAGCGGGGGCCCCCCCGTACTTC,TRBV3-1,TRBJ2-7,few,TRBD2
CASSSNRVSYEQYF,TGTGCCAGCAGCTCTAATAGGGTCTCCTACGAGCAGTACTTC,TRBV7-2,TRBJ2-7,many,-
CASSLVAGGSRRETQYF,TGCGCCAGCAGCTTGGTGGCCGGTGGCAGTCGGAGAGAGACCCAGTACTTC,TRBV5-1,TRBJ2-5,-,-
CASSLGTVSFDTQYF,TGTGCCAGCAGCCTGGGGACAGTTTCCTTCGATACGCAGTATTTT,TRBV7-8,TRBJ2-3,-,TRBD1
CASSPDKRGELFF,TGTGCCAGCAGCCCGGACAAACGGGGGGAGCTGTTTTTT,TRBV7-9,TRBJ2-2,few,-
CASSLLNLAGSYNEQFF,TGTGCCAGCAGCTTATTGAATCTCGCGGGATCATACAATGAGCAGTTCTTC,TRBV7-2,TRBJ2-1,few,-